The clone carrying this T cell receptor (beta chain) has just one count. Its antigen remains unidentified. The data were produced by immunoSEQ multiplex PCR, yet TCRdb's version contains in-frame clones alone and is incomplete. Here the sample spans 180,000 or so clones, roughly 91% being singletons. This CDR3 is 13 amino acids long. Germline loops: CDR1 ENHRY, CDR2 SYGVKD. The V end was cut by 0 bases, the J end by 8 bases, with 10 bases between. This specimen belongs to a study of T cell responses to AZD1222 COVID-19 vaccine. Study-wide background: Second doses that came at about 4 or about 12 weeks were put together. Study outcomes and limitations: As reported, nearly half of all spike-specific TCRs target variant regions that are unmutated. The repertoires were collected only after the peak T cell response.

This chain links TRBV10-3 with TRBJ1-2; D ambiguous. The sequence was collected from an adult in good health. Sequencing was performed on peripheral blood, taken on day 0 of AZD1222 vaccination. CDR3 region: CAISESGSPGYTF. CDR3 DNA: TGTGCCATCAGTGAGTCGGGGAGTCCAGGCTACACCTTC.